This T cell receptor (beta chain) was captured in a study of cytomegalovirus exposure and HLA in healthy donors. This clone turned up a few times. Researchers ran the PCR with 60 Vbeta and 13 Jbeta primers. Generated by immunoSEQ multiplex PCR, the TCRdb table keeps only in-frame clones and is missing some. Of about 92,000 clones listed, 81% are singletons. CDR1 and CDR2 from the germline V gene are MGHRA and YSYEKL. J gave up 7 bases and V 3 bases, and 2 bases lay outside the gene matches. This CDR3 is 13 amino acids long. Specimen: PBMCs. The source of this sequence is a girl aged 2-15 years in good health and CMV-seropositive. The J gene is TRBJ2-2, the V gene TRBV4-1, with 7 nucleotides matching TRBD2. The CDR3 sequence is CASSQLAVGELFF. The DNA for the CDR3 is TGCGCCAGCAGCCAGCTAGCGGTCGGGGAGCTGTTTTTT.